A selection of T cell receptor beta chains follows, all from one sample in a study of blood T cell repertoires in COVID-19. The method was immunoSEQ multiplex PCR; TCRdb's version includes in-frame clones alone and lacks a portion of them. The table has 270,000 or so clones, around 83% seen once. What was sequenced was PBMCs or T cells enriched from blood (not recorded which). The receptor set was obtained from a woman in her fifties or sixties who had been exposed to COVID-19. The CDR3 runs from the conserved cysteine through the conserved F or W. The D gene is left open where the match is weak. Part of the rows lack a size; the others show once, few, many or a class for expanded clones.

size | J | D | V | CDR3 | DNA
- | TRBJ1-3 | - | TRBV4-2 | CASSETGSGNTIYF | TGTGCCAGCAGCGAGACAGGTTCAGGAAACACCATATATTTT
- | TRBJ1-2 | - | TRBV3-1/TRBV3-2 | CASSARGRDRGYTF | TGTGCCAGCAGCGCCCGCGGACGGGATCGGGGCTACACCTTC
- | TRBJ1-1 | - | TRBV16 | CASSPPGVAFF | TGTGCCAGCAGCCCTCCCGGAGTGGCTTTCTTT
- | TRBJ2-5 | - | TRBV5-1 | CASSTVPGGAETQYF | TGCGCCAGCAGCACGGTTCCCGGAGGGGCAGAGACCCAGTACTTC
- | TRBJ2-2 | - | TRBV10-1 | CASSVTGIGELFF | TGCGCCAGCAGCGTGACAGGAATCGGGGAGCTGTTTTTT
- | TRBJ1-6 | - | TRBV18 | CASSPHRPSSNSPLHF | TGTGCCAGCTCACCGCACAGACCCTCGTCCAATTCACCCCTCCACTTT
- | TRBJ1-2 | TRBD1 | TRBV5-1 | CASSLAGTGANGYTF | TGCGCCAGCAGCTTGGCCGGGACAGGCGCTAATGGCTACACCTTC
- | TRBJ2-1 | - | TRBV7-8 | CASSTDGSSYNEQFF | TGTGCCAGCAGCACAGATGGGAGCTCCTACAATGAGCAGTTCTTC
- | TRBJ2-5 | TRBD2 | TRBV7-2 | CASSRRGGQETQYF | TGTGCCAGCAGCCGTCGGGGGGGACAAGAGACCCAGTACTTC
- | TRBJ1-2 | - | TRBV13 | CASSLGQGVFNYGYTF | TGTGCCAGCAGCTTAGGCCAAGGGGTCTTTAACTATGGCTACACCTTC
few | TRBJ1-5 | TRBD1 | TRBV19 | CASIPQGNSNQPQHF | TGTGCCAGTATCCCACAGGGGAATAGCAATCAGCCCCAGCATTTT
- | TRBJ2-1 | - | TRBV6-2/TRBV6-3 | CASSRPQGGRNEQFF | TGTGCCAGCAGTCGCCCCCAGGGGGGCCGGAATGAGCAGTTCTTC
few | TRBJ2-5 | - | TRBV5-1 | CASSLRGIGETQYF | TGCGCCAGCAGCTTGAGGGGTATTGGAGAGACCCAGTACTTC
- | TRBJ2-7 | TRBD1 | TRBV9 | CASSVGDRDYEQYF | TGTGCCAGCAGCGTAGGGGACAGGGACTACGAGCAGTACTTC
- | TRBJ1-1 | TRBD1 | TRBV13 | CASSLEGAKGTEAFF | TGTGCCAGCAGCTTGGAGGGGGCAAAGGGAACTGAAGCTTTCTTT
- | TRBJ2-1 | - | TRBV7-2 | CASSGRGRSEQFF | TGTGCCAGCTCCGGCCGGGGTCGTAGTGAGCAGTTCTTC
- | TRBJ1-2 | - | TRBV21-1 | CASSKANRGGAYGYTF | TGTGCCAGCAGCAAGGCGAACCGGGGGGGGGCCTATGGCTACACCTTC
- | TRBJ1-1 | - | TRBV14 | CASSPQRVNTEAFF | TGTGCCAGCAGTCCCCAGCGGGTTAACACTGAAGCTTTCTTT
few | TRBJ1-2 | - | TRBV5-4 | CASSLEQVQGYTF | TGTGCCAGCAGCTTGGAACAGGTTCAAGGCTACACCTTC
- | TRBJ2-5 | TRBD2 | TRBV6-5 | CASSSSLAAKRPQYF | TGTGCCAGCAGTTCATCGCTAGCGGCCAAGAGACCCCAGTACTTC
- | TRBJ2-1 | - | TRBV7-9 | CASSLWGREQFF | TGTGCCAGCAGCTTATGGGGGAGGGAGCAGTTCTTC